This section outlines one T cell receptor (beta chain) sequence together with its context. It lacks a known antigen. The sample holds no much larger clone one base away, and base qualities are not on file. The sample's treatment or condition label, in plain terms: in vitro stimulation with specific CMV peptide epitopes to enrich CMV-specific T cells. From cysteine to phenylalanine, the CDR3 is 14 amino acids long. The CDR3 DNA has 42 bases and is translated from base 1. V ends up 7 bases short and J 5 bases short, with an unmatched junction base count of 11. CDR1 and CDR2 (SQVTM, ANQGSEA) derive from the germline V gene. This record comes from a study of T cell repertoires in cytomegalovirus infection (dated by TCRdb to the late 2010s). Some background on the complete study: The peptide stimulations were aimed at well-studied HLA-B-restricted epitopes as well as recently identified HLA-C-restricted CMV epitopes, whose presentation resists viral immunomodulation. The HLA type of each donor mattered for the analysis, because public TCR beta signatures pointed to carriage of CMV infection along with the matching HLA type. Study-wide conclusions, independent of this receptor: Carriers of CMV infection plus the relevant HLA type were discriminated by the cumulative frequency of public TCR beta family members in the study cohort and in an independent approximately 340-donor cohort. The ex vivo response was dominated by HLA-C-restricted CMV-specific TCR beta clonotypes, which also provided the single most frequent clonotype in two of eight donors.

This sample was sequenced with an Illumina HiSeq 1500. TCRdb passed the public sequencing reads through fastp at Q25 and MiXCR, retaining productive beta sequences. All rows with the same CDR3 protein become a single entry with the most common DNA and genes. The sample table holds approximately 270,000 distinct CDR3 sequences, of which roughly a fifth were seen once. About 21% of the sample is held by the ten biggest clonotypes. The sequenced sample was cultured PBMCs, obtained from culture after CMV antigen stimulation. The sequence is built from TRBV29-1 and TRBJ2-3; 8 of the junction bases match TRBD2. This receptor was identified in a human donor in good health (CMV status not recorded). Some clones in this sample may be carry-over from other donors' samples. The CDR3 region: CSARAGAREDTQYF. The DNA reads TGCAGCGCTCGAGCGGGAGCCCGAGAAGATACGCAGTATTTT.